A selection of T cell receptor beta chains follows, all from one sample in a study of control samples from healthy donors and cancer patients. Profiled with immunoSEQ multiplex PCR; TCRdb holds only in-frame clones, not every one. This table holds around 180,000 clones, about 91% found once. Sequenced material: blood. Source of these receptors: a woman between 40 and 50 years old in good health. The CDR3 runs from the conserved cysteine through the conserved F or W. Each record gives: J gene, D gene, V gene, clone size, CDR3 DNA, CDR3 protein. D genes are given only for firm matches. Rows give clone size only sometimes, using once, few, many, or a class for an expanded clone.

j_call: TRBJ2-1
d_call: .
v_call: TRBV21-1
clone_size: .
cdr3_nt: TGTGCCAGCAGCAGTCCAGGGGCAACTAGCTCCTACAATGAGCAGTTCTTC
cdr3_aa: CASSSPGATSSYNEQFF

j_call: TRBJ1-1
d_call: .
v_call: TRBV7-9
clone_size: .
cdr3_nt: TGTGCCAGCAGCTTCAGAGAGAACACTGAAGCTTTCTTT
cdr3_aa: CASSFRENTEAFF

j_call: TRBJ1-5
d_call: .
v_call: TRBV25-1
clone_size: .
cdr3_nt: TGTGCCAGCACACGGGACCGCACCAATCAGCCCCAGCATTTT
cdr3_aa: CASTRDRTNQPQHF

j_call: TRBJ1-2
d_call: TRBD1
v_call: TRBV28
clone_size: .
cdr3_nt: TGTGCCAGCACCCAGGGGGGAGGAGGGAGCCTGAACTATGGCTACACCTTC
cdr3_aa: CASTQGGGGSLNYGYTF

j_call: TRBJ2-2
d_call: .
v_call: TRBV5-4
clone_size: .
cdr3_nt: TGTGCCAGCAGCTTGGGGACAACGAACACCGGGGAGCTGTTTTTT
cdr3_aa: CASSLGTTNTGELFF

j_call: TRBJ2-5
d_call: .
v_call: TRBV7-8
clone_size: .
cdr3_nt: TGTGCCACCGAGGATGGGGGGACCCTCGGGGAGACCCAGTACTTC
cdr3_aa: CATEDGGTLGETQYF

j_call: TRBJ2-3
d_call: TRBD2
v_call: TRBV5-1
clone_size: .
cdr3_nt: TGCGCCAGCAGCAATAGCGGGGCGAACACAGATACGCAGTATTTT
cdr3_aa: CASSNSGANTDTQYF

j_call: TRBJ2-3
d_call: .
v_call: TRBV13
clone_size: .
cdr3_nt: TGTGCCAGCAGCTTAGTCTCCTCGTACGGAGCGGCCACAGATACGCAGTATTTT
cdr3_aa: CASSLVSSYGAATDTQYF

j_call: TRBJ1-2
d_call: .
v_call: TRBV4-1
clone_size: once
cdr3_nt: TGCGCCAGCAGCCAAGATATGCCCGGGGGGAGCCAATTATGGGGCTACACCTTC
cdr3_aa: CASSQDMPGGSQLWGYTF

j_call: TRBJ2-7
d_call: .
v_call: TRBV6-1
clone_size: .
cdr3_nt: TGTGCCAGCAGTGAATTTGTTCGGGGGAGCTCCTACGAGCAGTACTTC
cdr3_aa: CASSEFVRGSSYEQYF

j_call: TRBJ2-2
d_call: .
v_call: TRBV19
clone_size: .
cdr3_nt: TGTGCCAGTAGTATTTTAGGGAACACCGGGGAGCTGTTTTTT
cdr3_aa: CASSILGNTGELFF

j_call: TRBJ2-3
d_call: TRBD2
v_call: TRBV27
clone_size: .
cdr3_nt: TGTGCCAGCAGTAGGTCGACTAGCGGGGGGGCCCGGGATACGCAGTATTTT
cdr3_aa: CASSRSTSGGARDTQYF

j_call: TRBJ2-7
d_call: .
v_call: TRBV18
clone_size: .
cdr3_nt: TGTGCCAGCTCACCTCAGAGGGGTACCGGGGACGAGCAGTACTTC
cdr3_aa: CASSPQRGTGDEQYF

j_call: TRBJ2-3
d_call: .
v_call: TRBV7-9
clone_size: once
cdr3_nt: TGTGCCAGCAGCGGAACTAGCACAGATACGCAGTATTTT
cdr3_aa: CASSGTSTDTQYF

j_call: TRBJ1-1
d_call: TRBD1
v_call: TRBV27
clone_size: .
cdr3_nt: TGTGCCAGCAGTTTATCCGGCCAGGGGGCTCCCTCCGGTGGGAACACTGAAGCTTTCTTT
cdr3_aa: CASSLSGQGAPSGGNTEAFF

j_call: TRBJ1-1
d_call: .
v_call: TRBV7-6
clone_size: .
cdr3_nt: TGTGCCAGCAGCTTAGAATTGAACACTGAAGCTTTCTTT
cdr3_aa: CASSLELNTEAFF

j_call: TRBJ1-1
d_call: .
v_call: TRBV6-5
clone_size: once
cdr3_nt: TGTGCCAGCAAGCACCCGAGTTTCACTGAAGCTTTCTTT
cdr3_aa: CASKHPSFTEAFF

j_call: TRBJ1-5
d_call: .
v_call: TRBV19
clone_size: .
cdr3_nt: TGTGCCAGTAGTATGAGGTCGAAGGGGGGAAACAATCAGCCCCAGCATTTT
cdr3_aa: CASSMRSKGGNNQPQHF

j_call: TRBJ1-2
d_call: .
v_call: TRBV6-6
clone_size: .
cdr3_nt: TGTGCCAGCAGTTTACAGGGTGAGGATGGCTACACCTTC
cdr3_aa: CASSLQGEDGYTF

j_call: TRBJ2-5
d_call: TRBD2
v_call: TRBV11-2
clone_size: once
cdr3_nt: TGTGCCAGCAGCCCCTGGGGAGCGGGGGGGCCGTTACAAGAGACCCAGTACTTC
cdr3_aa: CASSPWGAGGPLQETQYF

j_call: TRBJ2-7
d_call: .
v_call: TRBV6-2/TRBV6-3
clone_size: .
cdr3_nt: TGTGCCAGCAGTTACTTTGCGGGGGCCGAGCAGTACTTC
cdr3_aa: CASSYFAGAEQYF

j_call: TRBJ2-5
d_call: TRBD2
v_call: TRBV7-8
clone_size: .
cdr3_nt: TGTGCCAGCAGCGTAGAGATAGGCGGGGGGGAGACCCAGTACTTC
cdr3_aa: CASSVEIGGGETQYF

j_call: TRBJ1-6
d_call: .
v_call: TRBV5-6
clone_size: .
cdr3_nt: TGTGCCAGCAGCTTCGGGGATAATTCACCCCTCCACTTT
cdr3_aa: CASSFGDNSPLHF

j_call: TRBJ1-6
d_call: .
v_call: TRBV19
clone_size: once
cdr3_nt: TGTGCCAGTAGTACCTACAAGAATTCACCCCTCCACTTT
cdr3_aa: CASSTYKNSPLHF

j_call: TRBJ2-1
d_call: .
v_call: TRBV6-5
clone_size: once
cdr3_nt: TGTGCCAGCAGCTCCTCGACACTGCAGTTCTTC
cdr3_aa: CASSSSTLQFF

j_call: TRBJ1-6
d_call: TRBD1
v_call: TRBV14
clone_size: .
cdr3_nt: TGTGCCAGCAGCCGCCGACAGGGGTTTGAGTCACCCCTCCACTTT
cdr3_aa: CASSRRQGFESPLHF

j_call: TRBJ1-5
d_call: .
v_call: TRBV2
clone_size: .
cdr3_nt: TGTGCCAGCAGTGATAGGGAAGGCAATCAGCCCCAGCATTTT
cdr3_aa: CASSDREGNQPQHF

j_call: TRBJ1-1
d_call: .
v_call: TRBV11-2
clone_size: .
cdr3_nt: TGTGCCAGCAGCTTATCCGGGCAGGTCGGGTCCCGGGCTTTCTTT
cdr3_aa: CASSLSGQVGSRAFF

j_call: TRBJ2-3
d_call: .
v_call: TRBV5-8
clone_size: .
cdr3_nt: TGTGCCAGCAGCTTGGGTGGGCGGGCCGACACAGATACGCAGTATTTT
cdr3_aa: CASSLGGRADTDTQYF

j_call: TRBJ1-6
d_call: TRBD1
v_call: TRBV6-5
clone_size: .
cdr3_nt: TGTGCCAGCAGTTACCGGACAGGGAATTCACCCCTCCACTTT
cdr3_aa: CASSYRTGNSPLHF

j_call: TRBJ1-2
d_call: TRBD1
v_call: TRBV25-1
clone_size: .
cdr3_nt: TGTGCCATCGGGACAGGGCGTGGCTACACCTTC
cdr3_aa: CAIGTGRGYTF

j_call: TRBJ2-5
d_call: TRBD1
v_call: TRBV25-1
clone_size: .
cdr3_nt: TGTGCCAGCAGTGATTGGACAGGAGCAGAAGAGACCCAGTACTTC
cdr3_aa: CASSDWTGAEETQYF

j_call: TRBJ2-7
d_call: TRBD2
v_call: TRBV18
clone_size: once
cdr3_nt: TGTGCCAGCTCACCAAGGACTAGCGGGGGGTACTACGAGCAGTACTTC
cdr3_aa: CASSPRTSGGYYEQYF

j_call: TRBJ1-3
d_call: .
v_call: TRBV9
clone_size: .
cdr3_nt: TGTGCCAGCAGCGTAGATGGCGGACTTGGAAACACCATATATTTT
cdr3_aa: CASSVDGGLGNTIYF

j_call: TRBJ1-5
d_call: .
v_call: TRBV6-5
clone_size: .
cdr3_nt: TGTGCCAGCAGTTACTCGGCAGGGAATCAGCCCCAGCATTTT
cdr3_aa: CASSYSAGNQPQHF

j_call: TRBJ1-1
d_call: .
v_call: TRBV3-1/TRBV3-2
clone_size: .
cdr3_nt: TGTGCCAGCAGCCAAGGGGGCGCGAGCGGAGCTTTCTTT
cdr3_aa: CASSQGGASGAFF

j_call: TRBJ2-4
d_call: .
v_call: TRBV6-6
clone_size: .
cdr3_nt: TGTGCCAGCAGTTCACCCCAGGGACTAGCCAAAAACATTCAGTACTTC
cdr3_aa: CASSSPQGLAKNIQYF

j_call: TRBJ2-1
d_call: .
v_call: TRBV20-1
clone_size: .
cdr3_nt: TGCAGTGCTAGTCCTGACAGTTACAATGAGCAGTTCTTC
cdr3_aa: CSASPDSYNEQFF

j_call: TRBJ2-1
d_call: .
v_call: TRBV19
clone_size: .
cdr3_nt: TGTGCCAGTAGTTTGCAGAGAGTTTCCTACAATGAGCAGTTCTTC
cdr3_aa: CASSLQRVSYNEQFF